This T cell receptor beta chain is drawn from a study of blood T cell repertoires in COVID-19. On the study more broadly: The origin of the acute and convalescent COVID-19 samples was the United States, Italy and Spain. Sample material is recorded as cDNA or gDNA derived from T cells, B-cell-depleted T cells, or PBMCs.

This clone was detected a few times. How the authors handled the data: Nucleated cell counts were estimated from reference gene primer amplification. This table comes from immunoSEQ multiplex PCR, and its TCRdb copy is limited to in-frame clones, with some not included. V and J calls and clone size are copied from that table; D and trimming were computed from the DNA. The data contain under 45,000 clones, roughly 78% of them seen just once; the ten biggest clones take up about 35%. Germline CDR1 MNHEY, CDR2 SVGEGT. Trimming took 2 bases from V and 3 from J; bases not matched to a gene: 3. CDR3 length: 15 residues.

The receptor's source is a man aged 60 to 75 with acute or convalescent COVID-19. The specimen sequenced was peripheral blood. The rearrangement links TRBV6-2 or TRBV6-3 to TRBJ2-3; TRBD2 aligns across 9 bases. CDR3 loop: CASSYGAGGTDTQYF. The CDR3 bases are TGTGCCAGCAGTTACGGTGCGGGAGGGACAGATACGCAGTATTTT.